Listed here is a single TCR beta chain. Its antigen remains unknown. This entry is derived from a study of T-cell memory formation after mild COVID-19. Study results and caveats: Day 15 to 85 contracting clones showed balanced CD4/CD8; day 15 to 37 expanders favored CD4+.

This CDR3 contains 14 residues. The junction had 6 bases not matched to a gene; V was cut back by 5 bases and J by 4 bases. Per the germline V gene, CDR1 is MNHEY and CDR2 is SVGAGI. Amplification by 5'RACE using constant-segment primers produced TCR alpha and TCR beta cDNA libraries that carried sample barcodes and UMIs. TCRdb reprocessed the 5' RACE reads with MiXCR, giving one entry per CDR3 protein. Among fewer than 300,000 distinct CDR3 sequences, approximately 18% were seen once, and the ten largest hold 20% to 25%. The chain links TRBV6-5 to TRBJ2-5, with 8 bases that match TRBD2. The TCR originated in a man aged 18 to 29 who had mild COVID-19 (a few samples of this study predate the infection). Cell type and time point are not known. The sequenced sample was PBMCs or a T cell subset sorted from them (not recorded which). CDR3 nucleotide sequence: TGTGCCAGCAGTACCTCGGGGGGGGGAGAGACCCAGTACTTC. It codes for CASSTSGGGETQYF.